This T cell receptor (beta chain) was captured by sequencing in a study of a mutant IDH1 vaccine in newly diagnosed glioma. Across the whole study: The sex distribution of treated patients was approximately 62% male and roughly 38% female, with a mean age of roughly 40 years.

The time point here: week 35, safety follow-up. Doses consisted of 300 ug of mutant IDH1 20-mer peptide each, paired with topical imiquimod. The assay was immunoSEQ multiplex PCR, and TCRdb's table has in-frame clones only and misses some. Of about 48,000 clones in the sample, roughly 84% were seen once. In the case of this clone: Its specificity is unknown.

Trimming took 0 bases from V and 2 from J, leaving 19 bases between them. Germline V gene sequence: CDR1 LNHDA, CDR2 SQIVND (reference sequence). There are 18 residues in the CDR3. This clonotype was sampled from a man aged 35-49 years with glioma. The sequencing used PBMCs, collected from a glioma patient whose treatment included an IDH1 peptide vaccine. The J gene is TRBJ2-5, the V gene TRBV19, with unresolved D. The CDR3 DNA is TGTGCCAGTAGTATAGAAGGCGGTAAGGCAGCCGGACAAGAGACCCAGTACTTC. Translated: CASSIEGGKAAGQETQYF. The entire variable domain, with the rest obtained from reference TRBV19 and TRBJ2-5, is as follows: DGGITQSPKYLFRKEGQNVTLSCEQNLNHDAMYWYRQDPGQGLRLIYYSQIVNDFQKGDIAEGYSVSREKKESFPLTVTSAQKNPTAFYLCASSIEGGKAAGQETQYFGPGTRLLVL.